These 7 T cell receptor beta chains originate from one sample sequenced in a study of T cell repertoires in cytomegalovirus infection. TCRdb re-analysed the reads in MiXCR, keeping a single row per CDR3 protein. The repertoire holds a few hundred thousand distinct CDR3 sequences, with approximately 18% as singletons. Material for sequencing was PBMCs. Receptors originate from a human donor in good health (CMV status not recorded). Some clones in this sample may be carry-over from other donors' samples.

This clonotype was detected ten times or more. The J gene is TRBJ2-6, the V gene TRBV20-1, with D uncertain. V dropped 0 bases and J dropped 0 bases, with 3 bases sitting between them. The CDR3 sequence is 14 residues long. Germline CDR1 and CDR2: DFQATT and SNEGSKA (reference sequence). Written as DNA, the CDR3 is TGCAGTGCTAGAGAAACCTCTGGGGCCAACGTCCTGACTTTC. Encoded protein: CSARETSGANVLTF.

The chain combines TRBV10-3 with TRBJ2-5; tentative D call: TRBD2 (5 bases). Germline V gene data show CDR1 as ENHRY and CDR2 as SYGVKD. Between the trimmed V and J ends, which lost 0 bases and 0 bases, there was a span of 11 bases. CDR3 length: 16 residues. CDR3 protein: CAISESRGSYQETQYF. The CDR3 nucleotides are TGTGCCATCAGTGAGTCTAGAGGGTCGTACCAAGAGACCCAGTACTTC.

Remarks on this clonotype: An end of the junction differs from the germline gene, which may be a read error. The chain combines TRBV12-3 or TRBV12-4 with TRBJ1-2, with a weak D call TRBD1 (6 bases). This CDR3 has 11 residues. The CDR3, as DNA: TGTGCCGGCAGGGGCGCGGGGGGCTACACCTTC. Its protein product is CAGRGAGGYTF.

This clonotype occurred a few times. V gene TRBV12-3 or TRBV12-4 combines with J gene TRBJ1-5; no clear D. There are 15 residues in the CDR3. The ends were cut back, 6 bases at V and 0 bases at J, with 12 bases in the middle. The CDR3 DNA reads TGTGCCAGCAGCCCCTCGCAGTCTAGCAATCAGCCCCAGCATTTT. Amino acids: CASSPSQSSNQPQHF.

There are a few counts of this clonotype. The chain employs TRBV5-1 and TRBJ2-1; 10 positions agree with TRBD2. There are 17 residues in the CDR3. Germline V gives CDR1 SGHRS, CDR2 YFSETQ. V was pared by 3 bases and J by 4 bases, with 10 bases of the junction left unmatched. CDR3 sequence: CASSSRTSGVIYNEQFF. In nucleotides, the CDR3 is TGCGCCAGCAGCTCCCGGACTAGCGGAGTAATTTACAATGAGCAGTTCTTC.

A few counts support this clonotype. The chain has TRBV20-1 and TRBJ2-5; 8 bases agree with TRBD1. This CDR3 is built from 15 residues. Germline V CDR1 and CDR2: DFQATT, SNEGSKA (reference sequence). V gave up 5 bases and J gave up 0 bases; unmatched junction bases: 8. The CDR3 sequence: CSARDRRRYQETQYF. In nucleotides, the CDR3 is TGCAGTGCTCGGGACAGGCGGCGCTACCAAGAGACCCAGTACTTC.

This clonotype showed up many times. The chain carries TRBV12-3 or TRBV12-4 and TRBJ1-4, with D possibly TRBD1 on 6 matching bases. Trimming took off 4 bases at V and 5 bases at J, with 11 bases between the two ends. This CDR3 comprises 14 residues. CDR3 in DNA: TGTGCCAGCAGTTCCGGGACACAAAATGAAAAACTGTTTTTT. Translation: CASSSGTQNEKLFF.